This T cell receptor (beta chain) was observed in a study of cytomegalovirus exposure and HLA in healthy donors. Study-wide points: Because they were indistinguishable, some V segments, including TRBV6-2 and TRBV6-3, were excluded. Most of the TCR beta V segments (in an earlier analysis) were productive either about 90% or about 30% of the time. In a later analysis, most CMV-associated TCR beta chains appeared HLA-restricted.

Germline V lookup: CDR1 SGDLS, CDR2 YYNGEE. V was pared by 4 bases and J by 2 bases, with 9 bases between. There are 13 residues in the CDR3. Primers: 60 Vbeta forward and 13 Jbeta reverse. Sequenced by immunoSEQ multiplex PCR; TCRdb stores in-frame clones only, minus some. The table includes some 150,000 clones, approximately 79% detected once. This clone has only one observation. No antigen is known for it. The chain joins TRBV9 to TRBJ1-1, with unresolved D. This clonotype was sampled from a woman between 35 and 50 years old in good health and CMV-seropositive. The material sequenced was PBMCs. The CDR3 here is CASSRTSNTEAFF. Written as DNA, the CDR3 is TGTGCCAGCAGCCGTACGAGTAACACTGAAGCTTTCTTT.